This passage covers 16 T cell receptor beta chains from one sample sequenced in a study of cytomegalovirus exposure and HLA in healthy donors. In the PCR, 60 Vbeta and 13 Jbeta primers were used. Sequencing used immunoSEQ multiplex PCR; TCRdb keeps in-frame clones, though not all of them. Of about 140,000 clones in the sample, 60% to 85% were seen once. Material: PBMCs. The source is a male donor in good health and CMV-seronegative.

The rearrangement links TRBV7-2 to TRBJ2-1, with 15 nucleotides matching TRBD2. V shed 5 bases, J shed 5 bases, and the junction held 10 bases outside the gene matches. In germline, CDR1 is SGHTA, CDR2 FQGNSA. The CDR3 sequence is 18 residues long. The CDR3 DNA reads TGTGCCAGCAGCATATGGACTAGCGGGAGGGCTCCCCACAATGAGCAGTTCTTC. The encoded protein is CASSIWTSGRAPHNEQFF.

This clone was picked up one time. The V call is TRBV9, the J call TRBJ2-2; D remains ambiguous. CDR3 length: 16 residues. Germline V gives CDR1 SGDLS, CDR2 YYNGEE. V gave up 3 bases and J gave up 3 bases, with 15 bases separating them. CDR3 protein: CASSDLRQIDTGELFF. The CDR3, as DNA: TGTGCCAGCAGCGACCTCAGGCAGATAGACACCGGGGAGCTGTTTTTT.

This chain connects TRBV12-1 to TRBJ2-1; TRBD2, as called in the table, went unchecked against the DNA. TRBV12-1 is given as a pseudogene. This CDR3 has 17 amino acids. In DNA, the CDR3 is TGTGCCAGCAGCACCCATCCCACTAGCGGGAGGGCCAATGAGCAGTTCTTC. Protein: CASSTHPTSGRANEQFF.

The J gene is TRBJ1-2, the V gene TRBV27, with TRBD1 matching over 11 bases. The CDR3 runs 16 residues. Per germline, CDR1 MNHEY and CDR2 SMNVEV (reference sequence). Trimming took 3 bases from V and 3 from J; bases not matched to a gene: 6. The CDR3 bases are TGTGCCAGCAGTTTCTACCGGACAGGGGGCGACTATGGCTACACCTTC. It translates to CASSFYRTGGDYGYTF.

To note about this clone: The junction shows a germline mismatch at one end, possibly a read error. The chain combines TRBV29-1 with TRBJ1-3, with a weak D call TRBD1 (5 bases). The CDR3 totals 15 residues. Germline V gene data show CDR1 as SQVTM and CDR2 as ANQGSEA. The chain's CDR3 is CRVVVMGRSGNTIYF. The CDR3, as DNA: TGCCGCGTTGTGGTGATGGGGCGGTCTGGAAACACCATATATTTT.

The J gene is TRBJ2-3, the V gene TRBV30; D unclear. CDR1 is GTSNPN and CDR2 is SVGIG in the germline V gene (reference sequence). This CDR3 is 11 amino acids long. V lost 4 bases and J lost 5, with 7 bases in between. The CDR3 protein is CAWTSLDTQYF. The CDR3 DNA follows: TGTGCCTGGACTTCGTTAGATACGCAGTATTTT. The entire variable domain, with the rest obtained from reference TRBV30 and TRBJ2-3, is as follows: SQTIHQWPATLVQPVGSPLSLECTVEGTSNPNLYWYRQAAGRGLQLLFYSVGIGQISSEVPQNLSASRPQDRQFILSSKKLLLSDSGFYLCAWTSLDTQYFGPGTRLTVL.

The chain is built from TRBV29-1 and TRBJ2-7; D is uncertain. V lost 1 base to trimming and J lost 4 bases, with 5 bases between them. From germline, CDR1 is SQVTM and CDR2 ANQGSEA. The CDR3 sequence is 11 residues long. In DNA, the CDR3 is TGCAGCGTTGAAGGCAGTTACGAGCAGTACTTC. Translation: CSVEGSYEQYF.

The rearrangement uses TRBV13 and TRBJ1-2; 9 nucleotides line up with TRBD1. This CDR3 contains 17 residues. The germline V gene encodes CDR1 PRHDT and CDR2 FYEKMQ (reference sequence). Unmatched junction bases numbered 11, after V lost 5 bases and J lost 1 base. The CDR3 loop reads CASSPNTGTGNNYGYTF. CDR3 coding DNA: TGTGCCAGCAGCCCAAATACCGGGACAGGGAATAACTATGGCTACACCTTC.

The chain uses TRBV30 and TRBJ2-5, with unresolved D. This CDR3 is built from 13 residues. Per germline, CDR1 GTSNPN and CDR2 SVGIG (reference sequence). V lost 2 bases and J 5 bases, leaving 12 bases between the germline ends. CDR3 coding DNA: TGTGCCTGGAGTTCCGGGTTGTGGGAGACCCAGTACTTC. Protein sequence: CAWSSGLWETQYF.

This clone has just a few counts. V usage is TRBV5-6 and J usage is TRBJ1-1; no firm D call. Germline V gene data show CDR1 as SGHDT and CDR2 as YYEEEE. With 0 bases removed from V and 4 bases from J, the gap between germline ends came to 7 bases. This CDR3 spans 13 amino acids. The CDR3 DNA is TGTGCCAGCAGCTTGGGGTGGCCCACTGAAGCTTTCTTT. It translates to CASSLGWPTEAFF.

The chain is built from TRBV15 and TRBJ2-5, with D tentatively TRBD2 (6 bases). The CDR3 contains 17 residues. The V end was cut by 2 bases, the J end by 5 bases, with 21 bases between. The germline V gene has CDR1 LNHNV and CDR2 YYDKDF (reference sequence). The CDR3 sequence is CATSRTNIGGGGETQYF. The CDR3 DNA sequence: TGTGCCACCAGCAGAACTAACATCGGGGGAGGCGGGGAGACCCAGTACTTC.

The chain joins TRBV7-9 to TRBJ2-5; possible D gene TRBD2, 6 bases. The germline V and J ends were trimmed by 2 bases and 4 bases, with 20 bases remaining between them. The CDR3 totals 17 residues. Germline V CDR1 and CDR2: SEHNR, FQNEAQ (reference sequence). CDR3 in amino acids: CASSLYQRTSRRETQYF. CDR3 bases: TGTGCCAGCAGCTTATACCAACGAACTAGCCGCCGAGAGACCCAGTACTTC.

This chain connects TRBV7-9 to TRBJ2-1; 7 bases are shared with TRBD2. J lost 3 bases, V lost 0 bases, and 8 bases had no gene match. This CDR3 region has 17 residues. Germline V lookup: CDR1 SEHNR, CDR2 FQNEAQ (reference sequence). The DNA for the CDR3 is TGTGCCAGCAGCTTAGCGGTGGGCGCGGGAGACTACAATGAGCAGTTCTTC. This gives the protein CASSLAVGAGDYNEQFF.

This chain joins TRBV7-8 and TRBJ1-1; D unresolved. The germline gives CDR1 SGHVS, CDR2 FQNEAQ. This CDR3 spans 13 amino acids. Trimming left V 5 bases short and J 3 bases short, with 10 bases between. CDR3 region: CASSAARDTEAFF. As DNA, the CDR3 is TGTGCCAGCAGCGCGGCTCGAGACACTGAAGCTTTCTTT. Full variable domain (outside the CDR3, taken from reference TRBV7-8 and TRBJ1-1): GAGVSQSPRYKVAKRGQDVALRCDPISGHVSLFWYQQALGQGPEFLTYFQNEAQLDKSGLPSDRFFAERPEGSVSTLKIQRTQQEDSAVYLCASSAARDTEAFFGQGTRLTVV.

This clone was counted only a few times. This chain joins TRBV19 and TRBJ2-6; 9 positions match TRBD1. The CDR3 is 17 amino acids. Losses at the gene ends were 4 bases for V and 2 bases for J; bases not matched to a gene: 6. Germline-derived CDR1 and CDR2 are LNHDA and SQIVND (reference sequence). For the CDR3, the DNA is TGTGCCAGTAGTACCGGGACAGGGAGCACTGGGGCCAACGTCCTGACTTTC. Translating it yields CASSTGTGSTGANVLTF.

The V call is TRBV30, the J call TRBJ2-1, with D possibly matching TRBD2 (6 bases). Germline lookup yields CDR1 GTSNPN and CDR2 SVGIG (reference sequence). The CDR3 covers 13 residues. V lost 3 bases to trimming and J lost 5 bases, with 11 bases between them. CDR3 protein: CAWRGGANNEQFF. CDR3 nucleotide sequence: TGTGCCTGGAGAGGCGGGGCTAACAATGAGCAGTTCTTC. The whole variable domain, filled in from reference TRBV30 and TRBJ2-1, reads SQTIHQWPATLVQPVGSPLSLECTVEGTSNPNLYWYRQAAGRGLQLLFYSVGIGQISSEVPQNLSASRPQDRQFILSSKKLLLSDSGFYLCAWRGGANNEQFFGPGTRLTVL.